Listed here is a single T cell receptor (beta chain). The antigen is not known. This sample is drawn from a study of cytomegalovirus exposure and HLA in healthy donors. The study, taken as a whole, reports: Near-uniform donor sequencing depth was presumed by presence/absence analyses.

Trimming took 5 bases from V and 11 from J, leaving 27 bases between them. Germline CDR1 is SEHNR and CDR2 is FQNEAQ (reference sequence). The CDR3 extends over 16 amino acids. PCR involved 60 Vbeta and 13 Jbeta primers. Libraries were prepared by immunoSEQ multiplex PCR; TCRdb keeps only in-frame clonotypes and omits some of them. The sample holds around 19,000 clones, under 90% seen once. The source material was PBMCs. The rearrangement joins TRBV7-9 to TRBJ2-5, with D possibly being TRBD2 (7 bases). The source of this sequence is a human donor in good health. The CDR3 is CASSPPIRGGLGEQYF. The DNA of the CDR3 is TGTGCCAGCAGCCCTCCGATAAGGGGGGGCCTCGGGGAGCAGTACTTC.